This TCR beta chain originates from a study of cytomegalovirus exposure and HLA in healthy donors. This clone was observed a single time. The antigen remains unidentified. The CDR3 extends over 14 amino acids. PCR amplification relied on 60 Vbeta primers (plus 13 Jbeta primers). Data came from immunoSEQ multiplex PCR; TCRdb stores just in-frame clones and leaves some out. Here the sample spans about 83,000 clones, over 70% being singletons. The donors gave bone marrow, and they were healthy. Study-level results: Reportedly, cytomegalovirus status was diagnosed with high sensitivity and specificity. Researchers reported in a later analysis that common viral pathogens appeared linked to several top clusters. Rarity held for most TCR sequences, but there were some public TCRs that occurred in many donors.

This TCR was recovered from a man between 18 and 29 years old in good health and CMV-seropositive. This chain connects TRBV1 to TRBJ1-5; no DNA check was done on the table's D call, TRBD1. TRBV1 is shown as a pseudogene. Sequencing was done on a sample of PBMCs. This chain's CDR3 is CTSSPHRGHQPQHF. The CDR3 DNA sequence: TGCACCAGCAGCCCCCACAGGGGGCATCAGCCCCAGCATTTT.